This entry describes one T cell receptor beta chain. Cohort placement rested on clinical history that participants reported themselves. The sample comes from a study of blood T cell repertoires in COVID-19. TCRdb's table, derived via immunoSEQ multiplex PCR, lists solely in-frame clones and lacks some. The table includes over 300,000 clones, 88% detected once. CDR3 length equals 15 residues. Germline V gene sequence: CDR1 SGHRS, CDR2 YFSETQ. V was trimmed by 1 base and J by 0 bases, leaving 10 bases between them. This receptor was identified in a woman younger than 45 with acute COVID-19. The specimen was PBMCs or T cells enriched from blood (not recorded which). The chain employs TRBV5-1 and TRBJ2-5, with D hard to call. CDR3 bases: TGCGCCAGCAGCTTGTGGTCGGGTAACCAAGAGACCCAGTACTTC. Its protein product is CASSLWSGNQETQYF. Variable domain in full (rest from reference TRBV5-1 and TRBJ2-5): KAGVTQTPRYLIKTRGQQVTLSCSPISGHRSVSWYQQTPGQGLQFLFEYFSETQRNKGNFPGRFSGRQFSNSRSEMNVSTLELGDSALYLCASSLWSGNQETQYFGPGTRLLVL.